The 29 T cell receptor beta chains listed next were all sequenced from one sample in a study of long-term antiretroviral therapy in people with HIV. Researchers report immunoSEQ v3.0 was run at survey level. Produced via immunoSEQ multiplex PCR; TCRdb's table is partial and in-frame only. The data show fewer than 30,000 clones, over 65% seen once. Sequences were derived from unsorted PBMCs, sampled 4.4 years after starting antiretroviral therapy. The receptors were gathered from a young man with HIV.

The chain links TRBV18 to TRBJ2-5; perhaps TRBD1 as D (6 bases). The CDR3 length is 13 residues. CDR1 is KGHSH and CDR2 is LQKENI in the germline V gene. V was clipped by 3 bases and J by 1 base, with 6 bases between them. CDR3 in amino acids: CASSPDSQETQYF. CDR3 DNA: TGTGCCAGCTCACCGGACAGCCAAGAGACCCAGTACTTC.

This chain joins TRBV5-1 and TRBJ1-2, with D uncertain. CDR3 length: 13 amino acids. Germline-derived CDR1 and CDR2 are SGHRS and YFSETQ. The V gene lost 0 bases and the J gene lost 8 bases, with 11 bases spanning the gap. The CDR3 DNA follows: TGCGCCAGCAGCTTGGCGTCAGTCGGAGGCTACACCTTC. This encodes CASSLASVGGYTF.

The chain joins TRBV25-1 to TRBJ2-1, with D unresolved. The CDR3 extends over 11 amino acids. Trimming took 0 bases from V and 6 from J, leaving 0 bases between them. The V gene's germline CDR1 is MGHDK and CDR2 SYGVNS. The CDR3 spells CASSEYNEQFF. The DNA of the CDR3 is TGTGCCAGCAGTGAATACAATGAGCAGTTCTTC.

The V call is TRBV5-4, the J call TRBJ1-2; 8 nucleotides agree with TRBD1. The CDR3 is 16 residues long. The junction had 6 bases not matched to a gene; V was cut back by 0 bases and J by 2 bases. The V gene's germline CDR1 is SGHNT and CDR2 YYREEE (reference sequence). As DNA, the CDR3 is TGTGCCAGCAGCTTGGCCCGGACAGGGCTCAACTATGGCTACACCTTC. Residues: CASSLARTGLNYGYTF.

The rearrangement uses TRBV6-1 and TRBJ1-5; D remains unclear. CDR1 and CDR2 from the germline V gene are MNHNS and SASEGT. Trimming stripped 3 bases from V and 7 bases from J, with 10 bases between. This CDR3 has 13 residues. CDR3 amino acids: CASSEGRVQPQHF. The DNA for the CDR3 is TGTGCCAGCAGTGAGGGTAGGGTACAGCCCCAGCATTTT.

Only one count was recorded for this clone. CDR3 loop: CASSQEGQNYEQYF. DNA of the CDR3: TGCGCCAGCAGCCAAGAGGGACAGAACTACGAGCAGTACTTC. The V call is TRBV4-1, the J call TRBJ2-7, with 7 bases identical to TRBD1. The trim removed 0 bases at V and 3 bases at J, leaving 2 bases unmatched. The germline gives CDR1 MGHRA, CDR2 YSYEKL. The CDR3 is 14 amino acids.

This chain links TRBV27 with TRBJ1-2; 9 nucleotides line up with TRBD1. The germline V gene encodes CDR1 MNHEY and CDR2 SMNVEV (reference sequence). Germline trimming cut 3 bases from V and 6 bases from J; bases unmatched to any gene: 11. The CDR3 totals 16 residues. The CDR3 sequence: CASSLKGTGRENGYTF. The DNA for the CDR3 is TGTGCCAGCAGTTTGAAAGGGACAGGGCGGGAGAATGGCTACACCTTC.

The rearrangement joins TRBV7-8 to TRBJ2-3; D is uncertain. Trimming stripped 5 bases from V and 2 bases from J, with 14 bases between. The CDR3 is 15 residues long. Germline values: CDR1 SGHVS, CDR2 FQNEAQ. In DNA, the CDR3 is TGTGCCAGCAGCCCCGGAGCAGGATACACAGATACGCAGTATTTT. Encoded protein: CASSPGAGYTDTQYF.

The chain joins TRBV5-1 to TRBJ2-3, with 10 bases matching TRBD2. Trimming took 0 bases from V and 4 from J; bases not matched to a gene: 5. CDR3 size: 16 residues. Germline V gene lookup returns CDR1 SGHRS and CDR2 YFSETQ. The CDR3, as DNA: TGCGCCAGCAGCTTGGATAGCGGGAGGAGGGCAGATACGCAGTATTTT. Encoded protein: CASSLDSGRRADTQYF.

This rearrangement joins TRBV23-1 to TRBJ2-7; D not certain. Being an ORF, TRBV23-1 has a function that is uncertain. The CDR3 spans 8 residues. V gave up 4 bases and J gave up 13 bases, with 5 bases separating them. CDR3 nucleotide sequence: TGCGCCAGCAGTCCCCCCTACTTC. It codes for CASSPPYF.

V usage is TRBV18 and J usage is TRBJ1-1; 8 nucleotides match TRBD1. The V gene's germline CDR1 is KGHSH and CDR2 LQKENI. J lost 2 bases, V lost 5 bases, and 4 bases had no gene match. CDR3 length equals 14 residues. The CDR3 reads CASSNGQGNTEAFF. In nucleotides, the CDR3 is TGTGCCAGCTCAAACGGACAGGGAAACACTGAAGCTTTCTTT.

The chain uses TRBV25-1 and TRBJ2-7, with D tentatively TRBD2 (6 bases). The V end was cut by 2 bases, the J end by 6 bases, with 17 bases between. In germline, CDR1 is MGHDK, CDR2 SYGVNS. This CDR3 has 15 amino acids. The CDR3 region has the DNA TGTGCCAGCAGTGAAGGGAGGCAGCAGTCCATCGAGCAGTACTTC. It encodes CASSEGRQQSIEQYF.

The chain couples TRBV29-1 to TRBJ1-2, with 7 bases fitting TRBD1. J was trimmed by 2 bases and V by 7 bases; bases with no gene match: 10. The V gene's germline CDR1 is SQVTM and CDR2 ANQGSEA. The CDR3 is 14 amino acids. The chain's CDR3 is CSAVARGQNYGYTF. The CDR3 nucleotides read TGCAGCGCCGTAGCTAGGGGGCAGAACTATGGCTACACCTTC.

V usage is TRBV7-9 and J usage is TRBJ2-3; 11 bases line up with TRBD2. The CDR3 length is 16 residues. The germline gives CDR1 SEHNR, CDR2 FQNEAQ (reference sequence). The junction had 8 bases not matched to a gene; V was cut back by 5 bases and J by 4 bases. As DNA, the CDR3 is TGTGCCAGCAGCGTTCGACTAGCGGGGCTCGCAGATACGCAGTATTTT. Translation: CASSVRLAGLADTQYF.

The chain combines TRBV5-6 with TRBJ1-5; TRBD1 agrees at 7 bases. This CDR3 comprises 16 residues. Germline V CDR1 and CDR2: SGHDT, YYEEEE. The junction had 9 bases not matched to a gene; V was cut back by 0 bases and J by 6 bases. The DNA for the CDR3 is TGTGCCAGCAGCTTGGGACGGACAGGTGGGACTCAGCCCCAGCATTTT. It yields the protein CASSLGRTGGTQPQHF.

J is TRBJ2-7 and V is TRBV28, with D unclear. CDR3 length: 14 amino acids. Germline assignment: CDR1 MDHEN and CDR2 SYDVKM. V was trimmed by 7 bases and J by 1 base, leaving 14 bases between them. The CDR3 loop is CASTVGSPSYEQYF. The DNA of the CDR3 is TGTGCCAGCACTGTAGGCAGCCCGTCCTACGAGCAGTACTTC. The variable domain in full, completed from reference TRBV28 and TRBJ2-7, reads DVKVTQSSRYLVKRTGEKVFLECVQDMDHENMFWYRQDPGLGLRLIYFSYDVKMKEKGDIPEGYSVSREKKERFSLILESASTNQTSMYLCASTVGSPSYEQYFGPGTRLTVT.

The rearrangement uses TRBV28 and TRBJ2-1; 9 nucleotides match TRBD1. Germline CDR1 is MDHEN and CDR2 is SYDVKM. The trim removed 4 bases at V and 6 bases at J, leaving 4 bases unmatched. CDR3 length: 14 amino acids. The CDR3 is CASSYRQGGNEQFF. The CDR3 DNA sequence: TGTGCCAGCAGTTACCGACAGGGGGGCAATGAGCAGTTCTTC. Variable domain in full (rest from reference TRBV28 and TRBJ2-1): DVKVTQSSRYLVKRTGEKVFLECVQDMDHENMFWYRQDPGLGLRLIYFSYDVKMKEKGDIPEGYSVSREKKERFSLILESASTNQTSMYLCASSYRQGGNEQFFGPGTRLTVL.

The gene calls are TRBV11-2 and TRBJ1-1; TRBD1 matches 7 bases. Trimming cost V 5 bases and J 0 bases; bases outside gene matches: 6. Looked up from germline, CDR1 is SGHAT and CDR2 is FQNNGV. This CDR3 has 15 amino acids. This CDR3 reads CASSIDRVLNTEAFF. In DNA form, the CDR3 reads TGTGCCAGCAGCATCGACAGGGTCCTGAACACTGAAGCTTTCTTT. Full variable domain (outside the CDR3, taken from reference TRBV11-2 and TRBJ1-1): EAGVAQSPRYKIIEKRQSVAFWCNPISGHATLYWYQQILGQGPKLLIQFQNNGVVDDSQLPKDRFSAERLKGVDSTLKIQPAKLEDSAVYLCASSIDRVLNTEAFFGQGTRLTVV.

The chain employs TRBV7-9 and TRBJ2-1; 8 bases agree with TRBD2. The V gene's germline CDR1 is SEHNR and CDR2 FQNEAQ (reference sequence). The CDR3 loop spans 15 amino acids. With 1 base clipped from V and 3 bases from J, the junction kept 2 bases outside the gene matches. The CDR3 loop reads CASSLVGLGYNEQFF. The CDR3 coding sequence is TGTGCCAGCAGCTTAGTGGGACTAGGCTACAATGAGCAGTTCTTC.

This clone has just a few counts. The chain combines TRBV7-3 with TRBJ2-7; 12 nucleotides match TRBD2. CDR1 and CDR2 from the germline V gene are SGHTA and FQGTGA. V lost 3 bases, J lost 2 bases, and 5 bases stayed unmatched. CDR3 size: 16 residues. The chain's CDR3 is CASSLGLAGPPYEQYF. CDR3 DNA: TGTGCCAGCAGCTTGGGACTAGCGGGCCCCCCCTACGAGCAGTACTTC.

The chain recombines TRBV6-5 with TRBJ1-4, with D tentatively TRBD1 (5 bases). From germline, CDR1 is MNHEY and CDR2 SVGAGI. V lost 0 bases, J lost 5 bases, and 10 bases lay in between. This CDR3 is 15 amino acids long. CDR3 sequence (DNA): TGTGCCAGCAGTTACTCGAGTAGGGGAAATGAAAAACTGTTTTTT. Translated: CASSYSSRGNEKLFF.

This chain uses TRBV11-2 with TRBJ2-2; D ambiguous. Germline CDR1 reads SGHAT; CDR2 reads FQNNGV. V was trimmed by 5 bases and J by 4 bases, leaving 8 bases between them. The CDR3 extends over 13 amino acids. The CDR3 nucleotides are TGTGCCAGCAGCCCCGTTACCACCGGGGAGCTGTTTTTT. This gives the protein CASSPVTTGELFF.

The gene calls are TRBV7-6 and TRBJ2-2; TRBD2 agrees at 8 bases. The J segment lost 5 bases and the V segment lost 8 bases, leaving 7 bases of the junction unmatched. The CDR3 loop spans 14 amino acids. The germline gives CDR1 SGHVS, CDR2 FNYEAQ. As DNA, the CDR3 is TGTGCCAGCGTCCACGGGAGGGGAACCGGGGAGCTGTTTTTT. Protein: CASVHGRGTGELFF.

This clone is a singleton in its sample. CDR3 sequence reads: CASSLLWDRGLNEAFF. In DNA, the CDR3 is TGTGCCAGCAGTTTACTCTGGGACAGGGGGCTCAATGAAGCTTTCTTT. J is TRBJ1-1 and V is TRBV27; 12 bases fit TRBD1. Germline loops: CDR1 MNHEY, CDR2 SMNVEV (reference sequence). The CDR3 covers 16 residues. V lost 2 bases, J lost 7 bases, and 8 bases stayed unmatched.

The V gene is TRBV9, the J gene TRBJ1-4; no definite D call. Trimming took off 0 bases at V and 8 bases at J, with 14 bases between the two ends. The germline CDR1 and CDR2 sequences are SGDLS and YYNGEE. This CDR3 is built from 15 residues. The chain's CDR3 is CASSVASTAGEKLFF. For the CDR3, the DNA is TGTGCCAGCAGCGTAGCTTCCACGGCGGGCGAAAAACTGTTTTTT.

This sequence joins TRBV6-5 and TRBJ2-7, with 7 bases fitting TRBD1. Germline V gene data show CDR1 as MNHEY and CDR2 as SVGAGI. V lost 4 bases and J lost 1; bases outside the gene matches: 1. The CDR3 covers 13 residues. CDR3 amino acids: CASSFRGSYEQYF. DNA for the CDR3: TGTGCCAGCAGTTTCAGGGGGTCCTACGAGCAGTACTTC.

This chain uses TRBV5-6 with TRBJ1-3; 8 bases are shared with TRBD1. After removal of 0 bases from V and 2 bases from J, the junction contained 7 bases not matched to a gene. This CDR3 is 17 amino acids long. Germline V lookup: CDR1 SGHDT, CDR2 YYEEEE. Written as DNA, the CDR3 is TGTGCCAGCAGCTTGGGACCAGGGGGCCTGACTGGAAACACCATATATTTT. It yields the protein CASSLGPGGLTGNTIYF.

The chain joins TRBV9 to TRBJ2-7, with D uncertain. CDR1 is SGDLS and CDR2 is YYNGEE in the germline V gene. This CDR3 contains 13 residues. V was shortened by 0 bases and J by 6 bases, with 10 bases between the two germline ends. The CDR3 protein is CASSVELGFEQYF. The CDR3 bases are TGTGCCAGCAGCGTAGAGTTGGGTTTCGAGCAGTACTTC.

Remarks on this clone: As the CDR3 is not closed by the conserved phenylalanine or tryptophan, this likely results from a read error. The limits of the CDR3 on the DNA are not certain, so only TCRdb's listed CDR3 is given. The chain employs TRBV6-6 and TRBJ1-2; no check of the table's D call, TRBD1, against the DNA was made. Germline CDR1 is MNHNY and CDR2 is SVGAGI (reference sequence). The CDR3 is 13 amino acids long, termini counted. This CDR3 is CASSYSTGESSGV.